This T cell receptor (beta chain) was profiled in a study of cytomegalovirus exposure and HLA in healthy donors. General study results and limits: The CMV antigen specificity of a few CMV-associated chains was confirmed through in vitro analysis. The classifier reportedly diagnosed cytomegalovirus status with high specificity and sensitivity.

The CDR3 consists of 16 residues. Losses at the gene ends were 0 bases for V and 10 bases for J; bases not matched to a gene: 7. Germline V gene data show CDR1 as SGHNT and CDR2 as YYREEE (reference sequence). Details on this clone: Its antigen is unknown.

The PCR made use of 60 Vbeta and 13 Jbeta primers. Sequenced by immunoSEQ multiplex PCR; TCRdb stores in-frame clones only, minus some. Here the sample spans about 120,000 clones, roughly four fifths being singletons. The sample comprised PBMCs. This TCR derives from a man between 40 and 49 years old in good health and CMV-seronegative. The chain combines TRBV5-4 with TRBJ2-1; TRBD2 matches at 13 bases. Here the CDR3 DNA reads TGTGCCAGCAGCTTGGTGCGGACTAGCGGGAGTCGCGAGCAGTTCTTC. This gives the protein CASSLVRTSGSREQFF.